These 2 T cell receptor beta chains were all obtained from the same sample, sequenced in a study of T cell changes during pregnancy in multiple sclerosis. TCRdb keeps only in-frame clones here, not all; method: immunoSEQ multiplex PCR. The sample shows approximately 63,000 clones, about nine tenths of them seen only once. The sample in question was peripheral blood, obtained after pregnancy. The receptors were sampled from a female donor in good health, enrolled as a control in a pregnancy study.

J is TRBJ1-2 and V is TRBV6-5, with 8 bases matching TRBD1. The CDR3 length is 14 residues. The V gene end was trimmed by 6 bases and the J gene end by 4 bases; junction bases not matched to a gene: 7. Germline assignment: CDR1 MNHEY and CDR2 SVGAGI. DNA of the CDR3: TGTGCCAGCAGACCCGCGGGACAGGTCTATGGCTACACCTTC. Translation: CASRPAGQVYGYTF.

Worth noting for this clone: Other nucleotide sequences from this sample produce the same CDR3. V and J are TRBV2 and TRBJ1-2, with TRBD1 matching over 8 bases. The CDR3 has 13 residues. V gave up 6 bases and J gave up 3 bases; unmatched junction bases: 3. Per germline, CDR1 SNHLY and CDR2 FYNNEI. The chain's CDR3 is CASSGQGDYGYTF. The CDR3 nucleotides read TGTGCCAGCAGCGGACAGGGCGACTATGGCTACACCTTC.